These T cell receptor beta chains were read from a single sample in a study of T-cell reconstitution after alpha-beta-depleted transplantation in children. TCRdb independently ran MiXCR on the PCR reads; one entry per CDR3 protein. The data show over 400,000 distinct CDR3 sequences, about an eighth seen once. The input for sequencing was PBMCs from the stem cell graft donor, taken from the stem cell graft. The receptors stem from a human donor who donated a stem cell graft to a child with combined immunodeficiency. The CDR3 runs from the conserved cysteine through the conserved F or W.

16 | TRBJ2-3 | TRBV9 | CASSVGRTPSTDTQYF
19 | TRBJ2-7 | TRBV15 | CATSGPGTSGRALPYEQYF
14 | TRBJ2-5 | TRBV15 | CATSSLLPGETQYF
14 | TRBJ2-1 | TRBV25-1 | CASSEWGGHNEQFF
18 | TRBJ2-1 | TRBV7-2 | CASSLSVSGTGGRNEQFF
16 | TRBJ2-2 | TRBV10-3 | CAISGKRVTNTGELFF
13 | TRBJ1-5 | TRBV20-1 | CSANPNSNQPQHF
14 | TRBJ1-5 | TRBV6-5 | CASSYKGLGQPQHF
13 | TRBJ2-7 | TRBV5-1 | CASSDPATYEQYF
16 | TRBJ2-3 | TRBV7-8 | CASSLAAVVSPDTQYF
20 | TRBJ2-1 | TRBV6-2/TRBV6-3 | CASSPKGAREVGSSYNEQFF
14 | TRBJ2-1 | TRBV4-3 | CASSQDQDGTTQFF
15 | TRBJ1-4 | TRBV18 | CASSPIYQHEGKLFF
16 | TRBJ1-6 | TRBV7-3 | CASSLEGGAHNSPLHF
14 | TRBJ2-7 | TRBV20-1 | CSARDLAGVKEQYF
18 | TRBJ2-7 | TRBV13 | CASSPGGQGPINSYEQYF
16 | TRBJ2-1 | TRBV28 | CASSIPGLAGAVEQFF
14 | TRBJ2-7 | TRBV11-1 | CASSVGGAVYEQYF
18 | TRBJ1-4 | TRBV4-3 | CASSQEWGRGLENEKLFF
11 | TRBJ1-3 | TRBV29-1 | CSVGVWNTIYF
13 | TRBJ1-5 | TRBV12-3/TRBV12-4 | CASTDSSNQPQHF
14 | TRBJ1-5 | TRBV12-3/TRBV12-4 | CASSLGTGAQPQHF
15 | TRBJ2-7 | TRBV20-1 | CSARQGGLPWDEQYF
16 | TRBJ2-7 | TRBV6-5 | CASSYSSGTGIYEQYF
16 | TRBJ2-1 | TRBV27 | CASSFYSGLAYNEQFF
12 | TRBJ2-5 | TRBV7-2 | CASSFAKETQYF
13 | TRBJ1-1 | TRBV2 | CASTLQINTEAFF
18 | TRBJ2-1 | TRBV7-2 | CASSLAPFRTGSYNEQFF
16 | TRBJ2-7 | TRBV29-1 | CSVGTGTSGRASEQYF
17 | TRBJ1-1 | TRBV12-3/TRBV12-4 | CASSLSGQGAYGTEAFF
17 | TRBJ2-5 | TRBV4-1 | CASSQDGVAGGQETQYF
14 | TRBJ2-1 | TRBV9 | CASSPGGAGNEQFF
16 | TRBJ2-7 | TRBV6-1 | CASTLLPGQGSYEQYF
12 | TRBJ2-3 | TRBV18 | CASSPPWDTQYF
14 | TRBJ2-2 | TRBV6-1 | CASSQPRLAGELFF
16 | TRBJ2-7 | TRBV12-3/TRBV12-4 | CASSVLNRGPSYEQYF
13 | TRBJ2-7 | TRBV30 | CACKAPGPYEQYF
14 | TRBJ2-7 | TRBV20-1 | CSARFRRGTYEQYF
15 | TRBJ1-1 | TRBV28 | CASSSPTAMNTEAFF
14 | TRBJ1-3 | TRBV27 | CASSRTSSGNTIYF
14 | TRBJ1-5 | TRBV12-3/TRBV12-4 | CASRLAGSNQPQHF
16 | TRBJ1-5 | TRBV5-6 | CASSDSGTGPLKPQHF
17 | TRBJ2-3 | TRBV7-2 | CASSLKTSGHSTDTQYF
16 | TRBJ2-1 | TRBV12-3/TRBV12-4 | CASRGLAGRLYNEQFF
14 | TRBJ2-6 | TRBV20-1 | CSARDNSGANVLTF
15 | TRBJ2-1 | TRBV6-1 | CASRLTPGFFDEQFF
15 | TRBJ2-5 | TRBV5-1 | CASRTDSFYQETQYF
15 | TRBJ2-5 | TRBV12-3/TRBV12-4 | CASRRLAGGSETQYF